The rows below give T cell receptor beta chains drawn from one sample of a study of shared T cell receptors in the human thymus. This table comes from immunoSEQ multiplex PCR, and its TCRdb copy is limited to in-frame clones, with some not included. The table shows around 340,000 clones, with around 95% occurring only once. The sample consisted of thymocytes. The receptors shown here come from a human donor. The CDR3 runs from the conserved cysteine through the conserved F or W. The D gene is left open where the match is weak. Size values are once, few and many counts, or a class for expanded clones, and some rows have none.

J: TRBJ2-7; V: TRBV6-4; size: -; length: 14; D: -; DNA: TGTGCCAGCAGCCCCCGGGGGCTCACAGACGAGCAGTACTTC; CDR3: CASSPRGLTDEQYF
J: TRBJ2-7; V: TRBV5-6; size: -; length: 13; D: -; DNA: TGTGCCAGCAGCTTGGACGGATTCTACGAGCAGTACTTC; CDR3: CASSLDGFYEQYF
J: TRBJ1-1; V: TRBV10-3; size: -; length: 14; D: -; DNA: TGTGCCATCAGTAGCCCAGGGATGAACACTGAAGCTTTCTTT; CDR3: CAISSPGMNTEAFF
J: TRBJ2-7; V: TRBV6-5; size: -; length: 14; D: -; DNA: TGTGCCAGCAGTTACTCTGGGGGGCAGTACGAGCAGTACTTC; CDR3: CASSYSGGQYEQYF
J: TRBJ2-3; V: TRBV9; size: -; length: 20; D: -; DNA: TGTGCCAGCAGCGTAGTAGGCGGGATTTCGGACTTACCTAGCACAGATACGCAGTATTTT; CDR3: CASSVVGGISDLPSTDTQYF
J: TRBJ2-1; V: TRBV6-1; size: -; length: 12; D: -; DNA: TGTGCCAGCAGTGAAGCGGACAATGAGCAGTTCTTC; CDR3: CASSEADNEQFF
J: TRBJ2-3; V: TRBV20-1; size: -; length: 9; D: -; DNA: TGCAGTGTTTCAGATACGCAGTATTTT; CDR3: CSVSDTQYF
J: TRBJ2-7; V: TRBV30; size: few; length: 14; D: -; DNA: TGTGCCTGCAAGGCCGGGAGCGCAAGGGACGAGCAGTACTTC; CDR3: CACKAGSARDEQYF
J: TRBJ2-6; V: TRBV5-6; size: -; length: 16; D: -; DNA: TGTGCCAGCAGCTTTCGTAGACAGGCCGGGGCCAACGTCCTGACTTTC; CDR3: CASSFRRQAGANVLTF
J: TRBJ2-7; V: TRBV7-6; size: -; length: 17; D: TRBD2; DNA: TGTGCCAGCAGTTCCGGGACTAGCGGGAGATCATCCTACGAGCAGTACTTC; CDR3: CASSSGTSGRSSYEQYF
J: TRBJ2-7; V: TRBV6-6; size: -; length: 11; D: -; DNA: TGTGCCAGCTCAAACTTCTACGAGCAGTACTTC; CDR3: CASSNFYEQYF
J: TRBJ2-3; V: TRBV5-1; size: -; length: 16; D: -; DNA: TGCGCCAGCAGATTCCACCGGGACCACACTCGCTATACGCAGTATTTT; CDR3: CASRFHRDHTRYTQYF
J: TRBJ1-4; V: TRBV7-9; size: -; length: 17; D: -; DNA: TGTGCCAGCAGCTTAGCCCTAGTAAAGGTTTCTAATGAAAAACTGTTTTTT; CDR3: CASSLALVKVSNEKLFF
J: TRBJ1-2; V: TRBV28; size: -; length: 14; D: TRBD1; DNA: TGTGCCAGCAGTCCTTTAGGGGGCTCCTATGGCTACACCTTC; CDR3: CASSPLGGSYGYTF
J: TRBJ1-3; V: TRBV27; size: -; length: 16; D: -; DNA: TGTGCCAGCAGTTTGCCAGGGAACCCCTCTGGAAACACCATATATTTT; CDR3: CASSLPGNPSGNTIYF
J: TRBJ1-2; V: TRBV12-5; size: -; length: 16; D: -; DNA: TGTGCTAGTGGTTTGGTTATACAGGGTTCCGGCTATGGCTACACCTTC; CDR3: CASGLVIQGSGYGYTF
J: TRBJ1-2; V: TRBV15; size: -; length: 16; D: -; DNA: TGTGCCACCAGCAGACCTAGACGGAAAAATAACTATGGCTACACCTTC; CDR3: CATSRPRRKNNYGYTF
J: TRBJ1-1; V: TRBV5-1; size: -; length: 16; D: -; DNA: TGCGCCAGCAGCTTGGCCGGGGGGGAAAAGAACACTGAAGCTTTCTTT; CDR3: CASSLAGGEKNTEAFF
J: TRBJ2-1; V: TRBV10-2; size: -; length: 15; D: -; DNA: TGCGCCAGCAGTGAGTCGATAACGGGGAGGAATGAGCAGTTCTTC; CDR3: CASSESITGRNEQFF
J: TRBJ2-1; V: TRBV7-2; size: once; length: 16; D: TRBD2; DNA: TGTGCCAGCAGCCATACCACTAGCGGGCTCTACAATGAGCAGTTCTTC; CDR3: CASSHTTSGLYNEQFF
J: TRBJ1-5; V: TRBV7-9; size: -; length: 12; D: -; DNA: TGTGCCAGCAGCTTAGATCGTCAGCCCCAGCATTTT; CDR3: CASSLDRQPQHF
J: TRBJ2-7; V: TRBV7-9; size: few; length: 15; D: TRBD1; DNA: TGTGCCAGCAGCTCATCCGGGACAGGGGGCGACGAGCAGTACTTC; CDR3: CASSSSGTGGDEQYF
J: TRBJ2-1; V: TRBV7-8; size: -; length: 20; D: TRBD2; DNA: TGTGCCAGCAGCTTAGAGGCGCTAGCGGGAGAGTTGAGCTCCTACAATGAGCAGTTCTTC; CDR3: CASSLEALAGELSSYNEQFF
J: TRBJ2-1; V: TRBV11-3; size: -; length: 17; D: TRBD2; DNA: TGTGCCAGCAGCTTACTAGCGGGGGCTAGATCCTACAATGAGCAGTTCTTC; CDR3: CASSLLAGARSYNEQFF
J: TRBJ1-3; V: TRBV7-9; size: -; length: 13; D: -; DNA: TGTGCCAGCACCTCTACCTTGGGAAACACCATATATTTT; CDR3: CASTSTLGNTIYF
J: TRBJ1-1; V: TRBV7-3; size: -; length: 14; D: TRBD1; DNA: TGTGCCAGCAGCCTCGGACAGGGTAACACTGAAGCTTTCTTT; CDR3: CASSLGQGNTEAFF
J: TRBJ2-5; V: TRBV7-9; size: -; length: 19; D: -; DNA: TGTGCCAGCAGCTTAGACCTACTTCCCCAGGACTGCCCCTCGGGGGAGCAGTACTTC; CDR3: CASSLDLLPQDCPSGEQYF
J: TRBJ1-1; V: TRBV4-1; size: few; length: 15; D: -; DNA: TGCGCCAGCAGCCAACCGGCGGGAGGGTTAGGTGAAGCTTTCTTT; CDR3: CASSQPAGGLGEAFF
J: TRBJ2-3; V: TRBV5-3; size: -; length: 17; D: TRBD2; DNA: TGTGCCAGAAGCTTGGAAGCCCTAGCGGAGAGAACAGATACGCAGTATTTT; CDR3: CARSLEALAERTDTQYF
J: TRBJ1-2; V: TRBV18; size: -; length: 15; D: -; DNA: TGTGCCAGCTCACCACACCCCCGGGGGGAGAATGGCTACACCTTC; CDR3: CASSPHPRGENGYTF
J: TRBJ1-2; V: TRBV19; size: few; length: 13; D: TRBD1; DNA: TGTGCCAGTAGCCCGCGACAGGGCTATGGCTACACCTTC; CDR3: CASSPRQGYGYTF
J: TRBJ1-5; V: TRBV28; size: -; length: 15; D: -; DNA: TGTGCCAGCAGTCTACGGACTTGGGGGAATCAGCCCCAGCATTTT; CDR3: CASSLRTWGNQPQHF
J: TRBJ2-2; V: TRBV10-3; size: -; length: 15; D: -; DNA: TGTGCCATCAGTGAGTCGACAGGAGGCAGCGGGGAGCTGTTTTTT; CDR3: CAISESTGGSGELFF
J: TRBJ2-3; V: TRBV19; size: -; length: 16; D: TRBD2; DNA: TGTGCCAGTAGTCCTCGACTAGCGGGAGGGTCGGATACGCAGTATTTT; CDR3: CASSPRLAGGSDTQYF
J: TRBJ1-5; V: TRBV30; size: -; length: 15; D: TRBD1; DNA: TGTGCCTGGAGTGTATCTCGGACAGGTTCTCAGCCCCAGCATTTT; CDR3: CAWSVSRTGSQPQHF
J: TRBJ2-7; V: TRBV10-2; size: -; length: 16; D: -; DNA: TGCGCCAGCAGTGACTCGCCCCGGACGGGCTCCTACGAGCAGTACTTC; CDR3: CASSDSPRTGSYEQYF
J: TRBJ1-4; V: TRBV28; size: -; length: 15; D: -; DNA: TGTGCCACCATGGGGAGGACAGCCAGAAATGAAAAACTGTTTTTT; CDR3: CATMGRTARNEKLFF
J: TRBJ1-3; V: TRBV5-6; size: -; length: 14; D: -; DNA: TGTGCCAGCAGCTTGGACAGCCTACGAGACACCATATATTTT; CDR3: CASSLDSLRDTIYF
J: TRBJ1-1; V: TRBV13; size: -; length: 13; D: -; DNA: TGTGCCAGCAGCTTCACAGGAACAACTGAAGCTTTCTTT; CDR3: CASSFTGTTEAFF
J: TRBJ1-5; V: TRBV19; size: -; length: 18; D: TRBD1; DNA: TGTGCCACTAACCGGGACAGGGGTCATAACTTGGGCAATCAGCCCCAGCATTTT; CDR3: CATNRDRGHNLGNQPQHF
J: TRBJ1-2; V: TRBV30; size: -; length: 20; D: TRBD1; DNA: TGTGCCTGGAATCCCCGTTATCCCGCGGGACAGGGGGCGCTGGACTATGGCTACACCTTC; CDR3: CAWNPRYPAGQGALDYGYTF
J: TRBJ2-7; V: TRBV19; size: -; length: 14; D: -; DNA: TGTGCCAGTAGTATCGCGGCCCATTCCTACGAGCAGTACTTC; CDR3: CASSIAAHSYEQYF
J: TRBJ1-2; V: TRBV21-1; size: -; length: 14; D: -; DNA: TGTGCCAGCAGCAACATCATTTCTTCCTATGGCTACACCTTC; CDR3: CASSNIISSYGYTF
J: TRBJ2-5; V: TRBV5-1; size: -; length: 16; D: TRBD1; DNA: TGCGCCAGCAGCTTGAGCGACAGGGGGTGGGAAGAGACCCAGTACTTC; CDR3: CASSLSDRGWEETQYF
J: TRBJ1-5; V: TRBV2; size: -; length: 14; D: -; DNA: TGTGCCAGCAGCGTAACTACAGGAAATCAGCCCCAGCATTTT; CDR3: CASSVTTGNQPQHF
J: TRBJ2-7; V: TRBV28; size: -; length: 18; D: TRBD2; DNA: TGTGCCAGCAGTTTAGGCCCCCTGTCTGAGGAGCGGGGATACGAGCAGTACTTC; CDR3: CASSLGPLSEERGYEQYF
J: TRBJ2-7; V: TRBV21-1; size: -; length: 18; D: -; DNA: TGTGCCAGCAGCAGCCACGTTCCCTTACCAAGCGCCGTCTACGAGCAGTACTTC; CDR3: CASSSHVPLPSAVYEQYF
J: TRBJ2-7; V: TRBV27; size: -; length: 14; D: -; DNA: TGTGCCAGCAGTTTATGGGTCCTCAGCTACGAGCAGTACTTC; CDR3: CASSLWVLSYEQYF
J: TRBJ2-6; V: TRBV10-1; size: -; length: 13; D: -; DNA: TGCGCCAGCAGAACAGCTGGGGCCAACGTCCTGACTTTC; CDR3: CASRTAGANVLTF
J: TRBJ1-1; V: TRBV6-5; size: -; length: 14; D: -; DNA: TGTGCCAGCAGTTACCCGGGCCAGAACACTGAAGCTTTCTTT; CDR3: CASSYPGQNTEAFF